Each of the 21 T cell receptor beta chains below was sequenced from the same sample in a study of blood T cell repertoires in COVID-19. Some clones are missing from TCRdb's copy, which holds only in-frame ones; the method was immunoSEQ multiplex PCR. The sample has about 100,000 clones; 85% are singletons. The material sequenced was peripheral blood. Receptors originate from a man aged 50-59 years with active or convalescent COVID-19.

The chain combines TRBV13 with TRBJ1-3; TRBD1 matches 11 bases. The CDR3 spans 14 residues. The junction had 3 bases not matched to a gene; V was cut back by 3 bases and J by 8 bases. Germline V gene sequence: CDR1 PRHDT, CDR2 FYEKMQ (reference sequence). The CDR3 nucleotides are TGTGCCAGCAGCTTGAGGGACAGGGGGTACACCATATATTTT. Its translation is CASSLRDRGYTIYF.

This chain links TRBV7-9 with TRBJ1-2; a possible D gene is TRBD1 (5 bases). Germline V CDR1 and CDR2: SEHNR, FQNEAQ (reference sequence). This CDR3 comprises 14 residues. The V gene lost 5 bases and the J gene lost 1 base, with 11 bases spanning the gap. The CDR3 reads CASSRAGHNYGYTF. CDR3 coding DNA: TGTGCCAGCAGCCGGGCGGGGCATAACTATGGCTACACCTTC.

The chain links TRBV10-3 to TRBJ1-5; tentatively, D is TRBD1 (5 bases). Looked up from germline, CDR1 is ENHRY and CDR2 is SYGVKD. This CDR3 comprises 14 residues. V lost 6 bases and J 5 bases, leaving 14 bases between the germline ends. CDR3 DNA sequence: TGTGCCATCAGATCCGGGACGGGAGATCAGCCCCAGCATTTT. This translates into CAIRSGTGDQPQHF.

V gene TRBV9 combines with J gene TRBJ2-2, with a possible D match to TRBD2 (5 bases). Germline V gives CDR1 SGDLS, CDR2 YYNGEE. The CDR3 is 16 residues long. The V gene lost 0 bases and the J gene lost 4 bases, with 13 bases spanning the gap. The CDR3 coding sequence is TGTGCCAGCAGCGTAGACAGCGGACGGAGCACCGGGGAGCTGTTTTTT. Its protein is CASSVDSGRSTGELFF.

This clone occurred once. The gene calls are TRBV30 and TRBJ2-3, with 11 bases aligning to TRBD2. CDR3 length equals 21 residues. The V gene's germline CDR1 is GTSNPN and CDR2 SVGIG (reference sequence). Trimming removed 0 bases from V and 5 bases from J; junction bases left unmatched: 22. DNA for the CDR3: TGTGCCTGGAGTGTTTCATGGGGGCGCGAAGCTAGCGGGAGGTATTTAGATACGCAGTATTTT. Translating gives CAWSVSWGREASGRYLDTQYF.

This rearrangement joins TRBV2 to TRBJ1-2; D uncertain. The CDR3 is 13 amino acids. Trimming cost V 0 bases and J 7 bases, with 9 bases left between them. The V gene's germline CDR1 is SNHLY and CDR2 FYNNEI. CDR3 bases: TGTGCCAGCAGTGAAGCGGAGCAGAGTGGCTACACCTTC. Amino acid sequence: CASSEAEQSGYTF.

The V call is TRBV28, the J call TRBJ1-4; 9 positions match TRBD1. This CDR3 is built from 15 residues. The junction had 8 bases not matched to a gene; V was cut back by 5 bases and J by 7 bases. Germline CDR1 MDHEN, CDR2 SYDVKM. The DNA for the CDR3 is TGTGCCAGCAGTCAATACAGGGGGCCAGTTGAAAAACTGTTTTTT. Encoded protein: CASSQYRGPVEKLFF.

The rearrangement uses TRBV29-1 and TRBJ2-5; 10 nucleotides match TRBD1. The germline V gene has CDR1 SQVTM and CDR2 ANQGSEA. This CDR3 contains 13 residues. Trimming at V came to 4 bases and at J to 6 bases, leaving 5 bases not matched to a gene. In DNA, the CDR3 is TGCAGCGTTGGGCTGACAGGGGGCAAGACCCAGTACTTC. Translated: CSVGLTGGKTQYF.

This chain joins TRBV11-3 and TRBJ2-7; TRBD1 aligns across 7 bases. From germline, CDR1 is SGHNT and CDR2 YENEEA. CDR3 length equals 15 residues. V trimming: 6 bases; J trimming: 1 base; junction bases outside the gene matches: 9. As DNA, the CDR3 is TGTGCCAGCAGTAGAACAGGGGTAGGATCCTACGAGCAGTACTTC. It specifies CASSRTGVGSYEQYF.

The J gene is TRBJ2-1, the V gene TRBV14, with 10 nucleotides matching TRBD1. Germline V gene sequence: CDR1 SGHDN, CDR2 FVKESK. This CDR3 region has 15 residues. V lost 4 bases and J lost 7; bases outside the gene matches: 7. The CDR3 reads CASSPRDRGWNEQFF. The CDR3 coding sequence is TGTGCCAGCAGCCCCCGGGACAGGGGATGGAATGAGCAGTTCTTC.

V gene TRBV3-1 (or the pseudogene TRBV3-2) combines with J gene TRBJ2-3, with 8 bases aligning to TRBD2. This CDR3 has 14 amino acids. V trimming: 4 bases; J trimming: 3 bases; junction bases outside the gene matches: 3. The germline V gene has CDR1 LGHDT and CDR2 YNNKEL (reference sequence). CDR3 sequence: CASSRREATDTQYF. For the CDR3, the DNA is TGTGCCAGCAGCCGGCGGGAGGCGACAGATACGCAGTATTTT.

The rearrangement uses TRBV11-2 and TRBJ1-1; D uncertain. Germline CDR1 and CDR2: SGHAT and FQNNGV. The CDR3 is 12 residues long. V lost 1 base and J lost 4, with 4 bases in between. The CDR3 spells CASSLGLTEAFF. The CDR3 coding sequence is TGTGCCAGCAGCTTAGGTCTCACTGAAGCTTTCTTT.

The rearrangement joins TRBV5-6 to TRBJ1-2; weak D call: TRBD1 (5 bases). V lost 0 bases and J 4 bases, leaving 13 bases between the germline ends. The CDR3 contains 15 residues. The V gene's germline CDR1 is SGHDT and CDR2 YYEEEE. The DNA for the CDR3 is TGTGCCAGCAGCTTGGTGACAGCTATTAGCTATGGCTACACCTTC. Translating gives CASSLVTAISYGYTF.

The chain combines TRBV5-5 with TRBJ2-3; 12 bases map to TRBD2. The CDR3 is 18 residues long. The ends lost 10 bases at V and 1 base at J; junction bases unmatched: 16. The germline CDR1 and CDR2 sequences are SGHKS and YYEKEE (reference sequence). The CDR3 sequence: CASRRELAGGPGTDTQYF. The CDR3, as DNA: TGTGCCTCAAGAAGGGAGCTAGCGGGAGGGCCGGGCACAGATACGCAGTATTTT.

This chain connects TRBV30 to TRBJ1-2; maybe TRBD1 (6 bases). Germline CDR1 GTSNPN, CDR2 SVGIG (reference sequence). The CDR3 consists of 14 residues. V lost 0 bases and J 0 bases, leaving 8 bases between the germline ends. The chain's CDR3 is CAWSVGTPNYGYTF. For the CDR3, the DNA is TGTGCCTGGAGTGTCGGGACACCTAACTATGGCTACACCTTC.

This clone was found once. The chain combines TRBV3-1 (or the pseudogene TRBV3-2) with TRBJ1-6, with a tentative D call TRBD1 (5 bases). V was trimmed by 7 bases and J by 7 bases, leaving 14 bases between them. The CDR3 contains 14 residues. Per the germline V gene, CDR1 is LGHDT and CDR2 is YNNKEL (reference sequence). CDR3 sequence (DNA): TGTGCCAGCAAAACCGACAGTGGGAATTCACCCCTCCACTTT. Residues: CASKTDSGNSPLHF.

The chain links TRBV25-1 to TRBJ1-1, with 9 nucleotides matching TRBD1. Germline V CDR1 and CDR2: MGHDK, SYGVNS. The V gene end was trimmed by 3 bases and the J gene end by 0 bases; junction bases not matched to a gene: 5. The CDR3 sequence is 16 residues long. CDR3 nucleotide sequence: TGTGCCAGCAGTGATCCCGGACAGGGGATGAACACTGAAGCTTTCTTT. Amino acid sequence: CASSDPGQGMNTEAFF. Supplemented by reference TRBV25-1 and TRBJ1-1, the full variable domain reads EADIYQTPRYLVIGTGKKITLECSQTMGHDKMYWYQQDPGMELHLIHYSYGVNSTEKGDLSSESTVSRIRTEHFPLTLESARPSHTSQYLCASSDPGQGMNTEAFFGQGTRLTVV.

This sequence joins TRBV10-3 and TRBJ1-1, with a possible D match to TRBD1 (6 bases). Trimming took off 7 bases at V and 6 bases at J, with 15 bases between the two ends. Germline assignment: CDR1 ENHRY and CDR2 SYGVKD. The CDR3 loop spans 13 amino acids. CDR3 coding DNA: TGTGCCATCAAGGGGGTTACCGGGTCTGAAGCTTTCTTT. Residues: CAIKGVTGSEAFF.

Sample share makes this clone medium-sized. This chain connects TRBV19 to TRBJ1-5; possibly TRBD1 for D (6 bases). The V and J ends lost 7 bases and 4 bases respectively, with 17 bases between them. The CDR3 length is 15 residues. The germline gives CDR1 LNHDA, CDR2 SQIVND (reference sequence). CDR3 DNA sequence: TGTGCCAGTACCCCCGGGGGGGGCCCTAATCAGCCCCAGCATTTT. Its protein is CASTPGGGPNQPQHF. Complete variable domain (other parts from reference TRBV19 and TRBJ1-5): DGGITQSPKYLFRKEGQNVTLSCEQNLNHDAMYWYRQDPGQGLRLIYYSQIVNDFQKGDIAEGYSVSREKKESFPLTVTSAQKNPTAFYLCASTPGGGPNQPQHFGDGTRLSIL.

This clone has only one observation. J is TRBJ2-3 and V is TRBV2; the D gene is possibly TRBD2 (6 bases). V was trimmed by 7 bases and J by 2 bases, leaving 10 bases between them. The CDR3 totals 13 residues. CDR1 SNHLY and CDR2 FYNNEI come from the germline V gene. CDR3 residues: CASNRDFTDTQYF. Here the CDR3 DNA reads TGTGCCAGCAATCGGGACTTCACAGATACGCAGTATTTT.

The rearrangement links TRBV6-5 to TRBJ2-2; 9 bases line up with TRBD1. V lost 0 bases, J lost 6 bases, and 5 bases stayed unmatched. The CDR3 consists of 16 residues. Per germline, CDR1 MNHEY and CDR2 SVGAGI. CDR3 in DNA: TGTGCCAGCAGTTACTCAACAGGGGGCATGGCCGGGGAGCTGTTTTTT. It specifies CASSYSTGGMAGELFF.